The 4 T cell receptor beta chains below all came from one sample that was sequenced in a study of shared clonotypes between healthy human individuals. Libraries were prepared by immunoSEQ multiplex PCR; TCRdb keeps only in-frame clonotypes and omits some of them. Of 1.6 million or so clones in the sample, approximately 97% are singletons; the top ten hold over 1%. Sequencing was performed on naive CD4+ T cells sorted from blood. Stated subset: CD45RA+ positively selected. Receptor source: a man between 25 and 39 years old in good health.

V gene TRBV28 combines with J gene TRBJ1-6; perhaps TRBD1 as D (5 bases). The V end lost 1 base, the J end lost 6 bases, and 7 bases lay between the germline ends. The germline CDR1 and CDR2 sequences are MDHEN and SYDVKM. This CDR3 has 14 residues. The CDR3: CASSLFRVNSPLHF. CDR3 in DNA: TGTGCCAGCAGTTTATTCAGGGTTAATTCACCCCTCCACTTT.

The table lists this clone with a count of one. The chain links TRBV10-3 to TRBJ2-5; 7 bases align to TRBD1. Germline loops: CDR1 ENHRY, CDR2 SYGVKD. With 4 bases clipped from V and 7 bases from J, the junction kept 15 bases outside the gene matches. CDR3 length: 16 amino acids. The CDR3 sequence: CAISARLQGPEGTQYF. The CDR3 DNA follows: TGTGCCATCAGTGCAAGATTACAGGGGCCTGAGGGGACCCAGTACTTC.

Note on this clone: Within the sample, other DNA sequences also encode this same CDR3. The rearrangement uses TRBV28 and TRBJ1-2; D is perhaps TRBD1 (5 bases). V was shortened by 3 bases and J by 2 bases, with 7 bases between the two germline ends. The germline gives CDR1 MDHEN, CDR2 SYDVKM. The CDR3 covers 13 residues. Here the CDR3 reads CASSFQGNYGYTF. Here the CDR3 DNA reads TGTGCCAGCAGTTTTCAGGGAAACTATGGCTACACCTTC.

This rearrangement joins TRBV5-4 to TRBJ2-3; 7 bases fit TRBD2. The germline gives CDR1 SGHNT, CDR2 YYREEE (reference sequence). This CDR3 contains 13 residues. V lost 5 bases, J lost 6 bases, and 6 bases stayed unmatched. CDR3 DNA: TGTGCCAGCAGACCGGTGGGGGGGGATACGCAGTATTTT. It codes for CASRPVGGDTQYF.